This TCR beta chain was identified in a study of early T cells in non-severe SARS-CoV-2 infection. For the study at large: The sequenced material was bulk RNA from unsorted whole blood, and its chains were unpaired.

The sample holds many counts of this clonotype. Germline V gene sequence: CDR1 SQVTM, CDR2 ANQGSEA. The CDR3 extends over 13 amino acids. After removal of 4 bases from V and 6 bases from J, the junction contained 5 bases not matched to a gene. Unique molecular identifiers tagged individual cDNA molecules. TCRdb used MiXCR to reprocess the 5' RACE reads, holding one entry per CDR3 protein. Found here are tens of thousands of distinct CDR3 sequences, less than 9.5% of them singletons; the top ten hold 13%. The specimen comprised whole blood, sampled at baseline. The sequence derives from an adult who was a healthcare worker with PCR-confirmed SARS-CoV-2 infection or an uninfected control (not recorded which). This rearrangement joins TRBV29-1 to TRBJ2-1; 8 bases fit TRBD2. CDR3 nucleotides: TGCAGCGTTGGGCTAGCGGGTGTCAATGAGCAGTTCTTC. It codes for CSVGLAGVNEQFF.